This TCR beta chain was identified during a study of T cell responses to AZD1222 COVID-19 vaccine. Libraries were prepared by immunoSEQ multiplex PCR; TCRdb keeps only in-frame clonotypes and omits some of them. The sample carries 120,000 to 150,000 clones, more than 75% recorded once. With regard to this clone: The antigen remains unidentified.

The CDR3 consists of 15 residues. The germline gives CDR1 ENHRY, CDR2 SYGVKD. Trimming removed 2 bases from V and 6 bases from J, with 16 bases in between. Study results and limitations: In the spike-specific TCR repertoire, nearly half reportedly target unmutated variant regions. In all cases, repertoires were sampled only after the peak T cell response. Recipients of AZD1222 seropositive at baseline numbered only 5 to 7.

The source material was peripheral blood, sampled 28 days after the second AZD1222 dose. The receptor comes from an adult who received the AZD1222 COVID-19 vaccine. V is TRBV10-3 and J is TRBJ1-1; D uncertain. The CDR3 here is CAISEMEGPGPEAFF. In nucleotides, the CDR3 is TGTGCCATCAGTGAGATGGAAGGGCCGGGCCCTGAAGCTTTCTTT.